This T cell receptor (beta chain) emerged from a study of blood T cell repertoires in COVID-19. Turning to the study itself: There were acute and convalescent COVID-19 samples, and they came from the United States, Italy and Spain. The cDNA or gDNA used as material had been derived from T cells, B-cell-depleted T cells, or PBMCs.

Original handling: The authors estimated nucleated cell counts from reference gene primer amplification. TCRdb's table, derived via immunoSEQ multiplex PCR, lists solely in-frame clones and lacks some. The DNA was the basis for D and trimming; V, J and clone size are from that table. This table has under 350,000 clones, about four fifths appearing once. Sequencing was done on a sample of peripheral blood. The sequence came from a woman in her forties or fifties who had recovered from COVID-19.

DNA of the CDR3: TGCGCCAGCAGCTCAGAAGGACAGCCCAATCAGCCCCAGCATTTT. This translates into CASSSEGQPNQPQHF. The gene calls are TRBV5-1 and TRBJ1-5; TRBD1 is a possible D gene (6 bases). The ends were cut back, 3 bases at V and 3 bases at J, with 13 bases in the middle. The CDR3 is 15 amino acids. Per the germline V gene, CDR1 is SGHRS and CDR2 is YFSETQ.